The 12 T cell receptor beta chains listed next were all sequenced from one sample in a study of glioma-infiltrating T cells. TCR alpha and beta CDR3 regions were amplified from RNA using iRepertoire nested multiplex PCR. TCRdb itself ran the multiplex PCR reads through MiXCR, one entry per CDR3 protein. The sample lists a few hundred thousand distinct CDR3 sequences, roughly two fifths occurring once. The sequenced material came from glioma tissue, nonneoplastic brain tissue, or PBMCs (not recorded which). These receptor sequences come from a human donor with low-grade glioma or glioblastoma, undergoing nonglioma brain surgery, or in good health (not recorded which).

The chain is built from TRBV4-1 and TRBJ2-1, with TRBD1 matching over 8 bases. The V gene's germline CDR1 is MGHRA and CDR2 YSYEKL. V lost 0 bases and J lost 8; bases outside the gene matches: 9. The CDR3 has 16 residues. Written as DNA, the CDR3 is TGCGCCAGCAGCCAAGATAGACAGGGGATCGGCTATGAGCAGTTCTTC. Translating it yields CASSQDRQGIGYEQFF.

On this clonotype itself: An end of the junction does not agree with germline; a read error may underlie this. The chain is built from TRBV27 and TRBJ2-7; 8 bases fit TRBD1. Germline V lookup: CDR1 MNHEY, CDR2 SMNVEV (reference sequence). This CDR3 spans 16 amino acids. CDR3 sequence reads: CAISSPLDRAIYEQYF. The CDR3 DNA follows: TGTGCCATCAGTTCCCCCTTGGACAGGGCGATCTACGAGCAGTACTTC.

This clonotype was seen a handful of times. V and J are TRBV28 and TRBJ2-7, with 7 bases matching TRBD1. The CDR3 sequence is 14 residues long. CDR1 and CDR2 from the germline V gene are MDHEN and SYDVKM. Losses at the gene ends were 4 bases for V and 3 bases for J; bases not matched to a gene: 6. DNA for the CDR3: TGTGCCAGCAGTTCCCCCGGACAGGTCTACGAGCAGTACTTC. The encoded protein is CASSSPGQVYEQYF.

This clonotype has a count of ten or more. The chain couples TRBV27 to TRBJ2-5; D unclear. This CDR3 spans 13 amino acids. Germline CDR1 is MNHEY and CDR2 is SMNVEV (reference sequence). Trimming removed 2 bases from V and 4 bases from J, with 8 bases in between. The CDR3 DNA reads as TGTGCCAGCAGTTTAGCCGGATCAGAGACCCAGTACTTC. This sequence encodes CASSLAGSETQYF.

The CDR3 DNA reads TGTGCCAGCAGCCTAGAATGGTCGGCTGAAGCTTTCTTT. Translating gives CASSLEWSAEAFF. The chain joins TRBV7-9 to TRBJ1-1; D uncertain. V lost 5 bases to trimming and J lost 6 bases, with 13 bases between them. CDR1 SEHNR and CDR2 FQNEAQ come from the germline V gene (reference sequence). This CDR3 region has 13 residues. Together with reference TRBV7-9 and TRBJ1-1, the CDR3 gives the full variable domain: DTGVSQNPRHKITKRGQNVTFRCDPISEHNRLYWYRQTLGQGPEFLTYFQNEAQLEKSRLLSDRFSAERPKGSFSTLEIQRTEQGDSAMYLCASSLEWSAEAFFGQGTRLTVV.

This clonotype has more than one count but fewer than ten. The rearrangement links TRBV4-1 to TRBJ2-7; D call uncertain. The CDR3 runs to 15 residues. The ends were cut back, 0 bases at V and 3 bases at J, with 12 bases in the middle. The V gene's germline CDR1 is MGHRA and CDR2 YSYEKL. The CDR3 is CASSQDKGRGYEQYF. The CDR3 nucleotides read TGCGCCAGCAGCCAAGATAAAGGCCGCGGCTACGAGCAGTACTTC.

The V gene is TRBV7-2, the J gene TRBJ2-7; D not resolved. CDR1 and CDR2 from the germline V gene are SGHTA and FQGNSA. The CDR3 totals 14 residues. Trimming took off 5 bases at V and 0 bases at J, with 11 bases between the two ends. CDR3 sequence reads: CASSPYQISYEQYF. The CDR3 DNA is TGTGCCAGCAGCCCCTACCAGATCTCCTACGAGCAGTACTTC. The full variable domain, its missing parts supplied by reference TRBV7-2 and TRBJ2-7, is GAGVSQSPSNKVTEKGKDVELRCDPISGHTALYWYRQSLGQGLEFLIYFQGNSAPDKSGLPSDRFSAERTGGSVSTLTIQRTQQEDSAVYLCASSPYQISYEQYFGPGTRLTVT.

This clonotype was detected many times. In nucleotides, the CDR3 is TGTGCCAGCAGTTTATCCCTATTCAATGAGCAGTTCTTC. Translating gives CASSLSLFNEQFF. The chain joins TRBV28 to TRBJ2-1; D unresolved. The V end was cut by 1 base, the J end by 6 bases, with 7 bases between. The germline CDR1 and CDR2 sequences are MDHEN and SYDVKM. This CDR3 is built from 13 residues.

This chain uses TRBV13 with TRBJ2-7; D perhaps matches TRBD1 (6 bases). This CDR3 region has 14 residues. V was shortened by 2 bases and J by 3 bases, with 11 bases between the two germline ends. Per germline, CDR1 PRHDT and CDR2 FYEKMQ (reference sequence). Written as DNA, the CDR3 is TGTGCCAGCAGCTTATGGGGCAGGGGCTACGAGCAGTACTTC. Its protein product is CASSLWGRGYEQYF.

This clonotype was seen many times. The DNA of the CDR3 is TGTGCCAGCAGTTTGACTAGCACAGATACGCAGTATTTT. Translated, it gives CASSLTSTDTQYF. V and J are TRBV28 and TRBJ2-3; D unresolved. CDR1 and CDR2 (germline): MDHEN, SYDVKM. CDR3 size: 13 residues. The V end lost 3 bases, the J end lost 0 bases, and 4 bases lay between the germline ends.

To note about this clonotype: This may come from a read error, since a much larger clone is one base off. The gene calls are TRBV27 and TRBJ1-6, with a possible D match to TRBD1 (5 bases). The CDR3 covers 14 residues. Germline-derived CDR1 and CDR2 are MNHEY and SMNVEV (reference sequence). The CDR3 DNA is TGTGCCGGCAGTTTTCGACAGTATAATTCACCCCTCCACTTT. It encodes CAGSFRQYNSPLHF.

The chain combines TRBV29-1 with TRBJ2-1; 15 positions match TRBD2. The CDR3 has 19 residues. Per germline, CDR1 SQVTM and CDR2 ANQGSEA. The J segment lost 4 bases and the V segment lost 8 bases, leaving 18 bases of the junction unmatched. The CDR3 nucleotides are TGCAGCCCAGTGAGTGGAGACGGTGGGACTAGCGGGAGGTACAATGAGCAGTTCTTC. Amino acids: CSPVSGDGGTSGRYNEQFF.